This T cell receptor beta chain was sequenced during a study of cytomegalovirus exposure and HLA in healthy donors. Study-wide findings and caveats: Beyond CMV serostatus, there was no information to go on about immune exposure.

Researchers ran the PCR with 60 Vbeta and 13 Jbeta primers. This table comes from immunoSEQ multiplex PCR, and its TCRdb copy is limited to in-frame clones, with some not included. The sample lists over 120,000 clones, approximately 84% seen once, with approximately 9.7% in the top ten. V lost 1 base and J lost 8, with 11 bases in between. The CDR3 loop spans 14 amino acids. Germline CDR1 reads KGHSH; CDR2 reads LQKENI. As regards this clone: The target antigen is unknown.

The clonotype was recovered from an older woman in good health and CMV-seropositive. This chain connects TRBV18 to TRBJ1-4, with D possibly being TRBD1 (6 bases). Sample: PBMCs. CDR3 amino acids: CASSPLQGREKLFF. The DNA of the CDR3 is TGTGCCAGCTCACCACTACAGGGTAGGGAAAAACTGTTTTTT.